This T cell receptor beta chain was recovered during a study of T cell changes during pregnancy in multiple sclerosis. Produced via immunoSEQ multiplex PCR; TCRdb's table is partial and in-frame only. The repertoire holds around 29,000 clones, with more than 90% as singletons. This clone showed up just once. Trimming removed 4 bases from V and 4 bases from J, with 14 bases in between. The CDR3 is 14 amino acids. CDR1 is SGHNT and CDR2 is YYREEE in the germline V gene (reference sequence). The TCR originated in a female donor with multiple sclerosis, enrolled in a pregnancy study. The sample was CD4+ T cells from peripheral blood mononuclear cells, taken in the first trimester of pregnancy. The rearrangement links TRBV5-4 to TRBJ2-5; D is unclear. CDR3 sequence reads: CASSPGSQAETQYF. In DNA, the CDR3 is TGTGCCAGCAGCCCCGGCAGTCAGGCAGAGACCCAGTACTTC.